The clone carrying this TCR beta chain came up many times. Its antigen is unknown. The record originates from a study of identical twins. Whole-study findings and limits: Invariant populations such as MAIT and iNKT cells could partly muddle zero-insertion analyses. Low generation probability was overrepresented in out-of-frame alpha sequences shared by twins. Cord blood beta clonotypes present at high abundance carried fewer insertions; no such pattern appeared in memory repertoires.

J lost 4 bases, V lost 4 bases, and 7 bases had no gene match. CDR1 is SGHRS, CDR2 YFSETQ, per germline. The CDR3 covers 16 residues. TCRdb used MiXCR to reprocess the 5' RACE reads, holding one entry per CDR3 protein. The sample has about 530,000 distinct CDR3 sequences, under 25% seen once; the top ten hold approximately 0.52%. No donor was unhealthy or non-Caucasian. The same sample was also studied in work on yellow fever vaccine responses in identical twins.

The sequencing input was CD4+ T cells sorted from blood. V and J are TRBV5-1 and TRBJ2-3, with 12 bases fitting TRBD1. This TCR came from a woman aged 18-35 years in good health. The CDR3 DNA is TGCGCCAGCAGCAAAGGGACAGGGGGCGCATCAGATACGCAGTATTTT. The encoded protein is CASSKGTGGASDTQYF.